The source of this T cell receptor (beta chain) is a study of T cells in Graves' hyperthyroidism and ophthalmopathy. Findings of the study overall: Ophthalmopathy cases were set apart from stable hyperthyroidism by a 13 V-J model. Most thyroid-expanded clonotypes above 0.001 were also found in blood.

RNA transcripts were the template for amplifying TCR beta CDR3 regions. First-round RT-PCR targeting the TCR CDR3 was performed with the HTBI primer set. TCRdb independently ran MiXCR on the multiplex PCR reads; one entry per CDR3 protein. The sample holds roughly 200,000 distinct CDR3 sequences; around 19% are singletons and the top ten take about 45%. The germline CDR1 and CDR2 sequences are SEHNR and FQNEAQ (reference sequence). The germline V and J ends were trimmed by 4 bases and 2 bases, with 16 bases remaining between them. This CDR3 is 16 amino acids long. Each 10 ml fresh peripheral blood draw supplied the PBMCs. This clonotype was seen many times. What it recognizes is unknown.

The sequence came from a man aged 40-55 years with Graves' hyperthyroidism. This rearrangement joins TRBV7-9 to TRBJ2-3; possible D gene TRBD2, 5 bases. Sequencing used blood. CDR3 nucleotides: TGTGCCAGCAGCTCCAATTCCCGGGAAGTCACAGATACGCAGTATTTT. Its protein product is CASSSNSREVTDTQYF.